The 20 T cell receptor beta chains below were found in one sample sequenced in a study of T cell responses to AZD1222 COVID-19 vaccine. Sequenced by immunoSEQ multiplex PCR; TCRdb stores in-frame clones only, minus some. The table records under 200,000 clones, around nine tenths of them present only once. The sample consisted of peripheral blood, taken 28 days after the second AZD1222 dose. The receptor set was obtained from an adult who received the AZD1222 COVID-19 vaccine.

The chain is built from TRBV4-1 and TRBJ2-2; TRBD1 matches 8 bases. The V and J ends lost 4 bases and 7 bases, in that order; junction bases with no gene match: 5. The CDR3 is made up of 14 amino acids. CDR1 MGHRA and CDR2 YSYEKL come from the germline V gene. The CDR3 is CASSPQGAGGELFF. DNA for the CDR3: TGCGCCAGCAGCCCCCAGGGGGCCGGCGGGGAGCTGTTTTTT.

In this sample, this clone turned up a few times. The genes are TRBV4-2 and TRBJ2-7; D is perhaps TRBD1 (6 bases). V was cut by 0 bases and J by 3 bases, with 21 bases left in between. Germline CDR1 LGHNA, CDR2 YNFKEQ. The CDR3 is 18 residues long. The DNA for the CDR3 is TGTGCCAGCAGCCAAGATCCACTCCAACAGGGTAGCATCTACGAGCAGTACTTC. Its protein product is CASSQDPLQQGSIYEQYF.

The chain links TRBV7-9 to TRBJ2-1, with D unresolved. The V and J ends lost 5 bases and 6 bases respectively, with 11 bases between them. The germline V gene encodes CDR1 SEHNR and CDR2 FQNEAQ (reference sequence). The CDR3 spans 13 residues. DNA for the CDR3: TGTGCCAGCAGCACGGCTGGGTTCAATGAGCAGTTCTTC. Amino acid sequence: CASSTAGFNEQFF.

The genes are TRBV2 and TRBJ2-1; 9 bases fit TRBD2. J lost 8 bases, V lost 11 bases, and 7 bases had no gene match. The CDR3 is made up of 12 amino acids. Germline-derived CDR1 and CDR2 are SNHLY and FYNNEI. The CDR3 bases are TGTGCCGGAAAGCGGGGGGAGTATGAGCAGTTCTTC. Amino acids: CAGKRGEYEQFF.

The V call is TRBV9, the J call TRBJ1-6, with 7 bases that match TRBD1. The CDR3 length is 19 residues. The germline CDR1 and CDR2 sequences are SGDLS and YYNGEE. V shed 3 bases, J shed 7 bases, and the junction held 19 bases outside the gene matches. As DNA, the CDR3 is TGTGCCAGCAGCGCCCTAGGAGATACAGGGGCCCTCCGGAATTCACCCCTCCACTTT. Residues: CASSALGDTGALRNSPLHF.

This sequence joins TRBV9 and TRBJ1-6; tentative D call: TRBD1 (5 bases). Germline V gene data show CDR1 as SGDLS and CDR2 as YYNGEE. V was shortened by 4 bases and J by 4 bases, with 18 bases between the two germline ends. This CDR3 region has 17 residues. The CDR3 DNA is TGTGCCAGCAGCTCACCGGAGGGAGGGGATTATAATTCACCCCTCCACTTT. The encoded protein is CASSSPEGGDYNSPLHF.

The chain recombines TRBV5-1 with TRBJ1-2; D may be TRBD1 (6 bases). Germline V gene lookup returns CDR1 SGHRS and CDR2 YFSETQ. The CDR3 length is 16 residues. V was trimmed by 7 bases and J by 1 base, leaving 20 bases between them. CDR3 loop: CASGSGGTNFNYGYTF. In nucleotides, the CDR3 is TGCGCCAGCGGATCCGGGGGCACCAATTTTAACTATGGCTACACCTTC.

V usage is TRBV7-9 and J usage is TRBJ1-1, with 7 nucleotides matching TRBD1. The V gene's germline CDR1 is SEHNR and CDR2 FQNEAQ (reference sequence). This CDR3 spans 14 amino acids. V lost 6 bases to trimming and J lost 1 base; unmatched junction nucleotides: 5. The CDR3 region is CASRWTGPNTEAFF. CDR3 in DNA: TGTGCCAGCAGATGGACAGGCCCGAACACTGAAGCTTTCTTT.

This clone was counted between two and nine times. The chain uses TRBV6-2 or TRBV6-3 and TRBJ1-1, with 7 nucleotides matching TRBD1. The V and J ends lost 2 bases and 5 bases, in that order; junction bases with no gene match: 5. The CDR3 loop spans 14 amino acids. CDR1 MNHEY and CDR2 SVGEGT come from the germline V gene. In nucleotides, the CDR3 is TGTGCCAGCAGTTACCGACAGGGAGGAACTGAAGCTTTCTTT. Translation: CASSYRQGGTEAFF.

The chain uses TRBV10-2 and TRBJ1-2; the D is unclear. The CDR3 has 15 amino acids. CDR1 and CDR2 from the germline V gene are WSHSY and SAAADI. Trimming shortened V by 3 bases and J by 3 bases, and 14 bases separated the two germline ends. This chain's CDR3 is CASSDPGRSDYGYTF. In DNA, the CDR3 is TGCGCCAGCAGTGATCCCGGCCGCTCCGACTATGGCTACACCTTC.

The chain links TRBV11-2 to TRBJ1-6, with D maybe TRBD1 (5 bases). V was pared by 8 bases and J by 7 bases, with 15 bases between. This CDR3 region has 14 residues. Germline values: CDR1 SGHAT, CDR2 FQNNGV. CDR3 amino acids: CASASGTPNSPLHF. As DNA, the CDR3 is TGTGCCAGCGCTTCCGGGACCCCGAATTCACCCCTCCACTTT.

The chain employs TRBV11-2 and TRBJ1-3; no clear D. Germline CDR1 reads SGHAT; CDR2 reads FQNNGV. This CDR3 comprises 15 residues. Trimming removed 2 bases from V and 0 bases from J, with 8 bases in between. This CDR3 reads CASSLIWTSGNTIYF. DNA of the CDR3: TGTGCCAGCAGCTTAATTTGGACCTCTGGAAACACCATATATTTT.

V and J are TRBV27 and TRBJ2-1; TRBD2 matches at 7 bases. The germline V gene has CDR1 MNHEY and CDR2 SMNVEV (reference sequence). This CDR3 spans 15 amino acids. V was pared by 7 bases and J by 3 bases, with 9 bases of the junction left unmatched. CDR3 in amino acids: CASTYGAGLYNEQFF. CDR3 coding DNA: TGTGCCAGCACCTACGGAGCGGGGCTCTACAATGAGCAGTTCTTC.

The chain carries TRBV6-1 and TRBJ2-6; D remains unclear. Trimming stripped 2 bases from V and 1 base from J, with 0 bases between. CDR1 is MNHNS, CDR2 SASEGT, per germline. This CDR3 has 13 amino acids. For the CDR3, the DNA is TGTGCCAGCAGTGAATCTGGGGCCAACGTCCTGACTTTC. Translating gives CASSESGANVLTF.

This clone was seen a single time. The genes are TRBV19 and TRBJ2-1; unclear D gene. Germline CDR1 and CDR2: LNHDA and SQIVND (reference sequence). V lost 1 base and J lost 5, with 6 bases in between. This CDR3 spans 13 amino acids. This CDR3 reads CASSIGQNNEQFF. DNA for the CDR3: TGTGCCAGTAGTATAGGGCAGAACAATGAGCAGTTCTTC.

The chain has TRBV2 and TRBJ2-7, with D perhaps being TRBD1 or TRBD2 (6 bases each). Germline CDR1 and CDR2: SNHLY and FYNNEI. Between the trimmed V and J ends, which lost 6 bases and 3 bases, there was a span of 18 bases. This CDR3 is built from 15 residues. The CDR3 region is CASRRRGPKLYEQYF. Written as DNA, the CDR3 is TGTGCCAGCAGGAGACGGGGGCCCAAACTCTACGAGCAGTACTTC. The whole variable domain, remainder taken from reference TRBV2 and TRBJ2-7, is EPEVTQTPSHQVTQMGQEVILRCVPISNHLYFYWYRQILGQKVEFLVSFYNNEISEKSEIFDDQFSVERPDGSNFTLKIRSTKLEDSAMYFCASRRRGPKLYEQYFGPGTRLTVT.

The chain uses TRBV18 and TRBJ1-1, with D maybe TRBD1 (6 bases). V lost 5 bases, J lost 5 bases, and 21 bases lay in between. The germline V gene encodes CDR1 KGHSH and CDR2 LQKENI. There are 16 residues in the CDR3. CDR3 sequence reads: CASSDGRQGKLTEAFF. The CDR3 bases are TGTGCCAGCTCAGACGGACGTCAGGGGAAGTTAACTGAAGCTTTCTTT.

The chain carries TRBV6-5 and TRBJ1-3; tentatively, D is TRBD1 (5 bases). CDR3 length: 14 amino acids. Trimming stripped 7 bases from V and 0 bases from J, with 10 bases between. Germline V gene lookup returns CDR1 MNHEY and CDR2 SVGAGI. In DNA, the CDR3 is TGTGCCAGCATAACGGACAACTCTGGAAACACCATATATTTT. This translates into CASITDNSGNTIYF.

The chain is built from TRBV19 and TRBJ2-5; D not resolved. V shed 3 bases and J shed 3 bases, with 5 bases lying between them. The CDR3 loop spans 12 amino acids. The V gene's germline CDR1 is LNHDA and CDR2 SQIVND (reference sequence). As DNA, the CDR3 is TGTGCCAGTAGTATGATCAAAGAGACCCAGTACTTC. Translation gives CASSMIKETQYF.

This clone appeared once. The gene calls are TRBV5-8 and TRBJ2-3; D is unresolved. V gave up 1 base and J gave up 2 bases, with 11 bases separating them. This CDR3 region has 15 residues. CDR1 SGHTS and CDR2 YDEGEE come from the germline V gene. In nucleotides, the CDR3 is TGTGCCAGCAGCTTGAATGAAGGGTTCACAGATACGCAGTATTTT. Translation: CASSLNEGFTDTQYF.